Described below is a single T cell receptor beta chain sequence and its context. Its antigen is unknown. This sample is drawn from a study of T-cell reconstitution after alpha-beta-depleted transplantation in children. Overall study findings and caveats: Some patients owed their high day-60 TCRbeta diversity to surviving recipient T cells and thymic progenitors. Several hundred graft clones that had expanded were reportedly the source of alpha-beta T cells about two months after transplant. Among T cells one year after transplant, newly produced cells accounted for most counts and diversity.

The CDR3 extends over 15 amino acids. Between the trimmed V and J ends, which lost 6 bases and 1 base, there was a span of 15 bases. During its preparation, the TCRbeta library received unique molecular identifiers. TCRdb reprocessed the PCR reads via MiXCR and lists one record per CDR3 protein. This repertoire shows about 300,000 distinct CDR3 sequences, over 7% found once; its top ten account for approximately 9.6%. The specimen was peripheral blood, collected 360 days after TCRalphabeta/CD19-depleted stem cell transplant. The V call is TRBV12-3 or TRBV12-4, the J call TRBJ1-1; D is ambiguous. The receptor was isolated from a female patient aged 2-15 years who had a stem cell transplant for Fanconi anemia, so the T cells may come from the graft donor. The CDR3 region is CASSLSPNRNTEAFF. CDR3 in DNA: TGTGCCAGCAGCCTCTCCCCAAACCGGAACACTGAAGCTTTCTTT.